This T cell receptor (beta chain) came from a study of graft-versus-host responses after intestinal transplantation. Study as a whole: Isolated intestinal, liver-intestinal, or multivisceral transplants had been given to the recipients.

TCRdb keeps only in-frame clones here, not all; method: immunoSEQ multiplex PCR. This sample has tens of thousands of clones, with 85% to 95% found just once. The germline gives CDR1 SGHKS, CDR2 YYEKEE (reference sequence). The CDR3 is made up of 18 amino acids. The V gene lost 0 bases and the J gene lost 0 bases, with 16 bases spanning the gap. A word on this clone: The antigen remains unidentified.

Whole-study findings and limits: GvH clonotypes were identified within recipient marrow, with a subset emerging first in ileum or blood. When patients had graft-donor T cell macrochimerism, their allografts held high graft-versus-host to host-versus-graft clonal ratios.

This sample comprised unstimulated CD4+ T cells sorted from spleen or lymph node cells, obtained before transplant. The rearrangement uses TRBV5-5 and TRBJ1-3; D is unresolved. The TCR sequence derives from a human donor who was the organ donor for an intestinal transplant. CDR3 loop: CASSLDRGTSLSGNTIYF. The CDR3 DNA follows: TGTGCCAGCAGCTTGGATCGGGGAACCTCTCTCTCTGGAAACACCATATATTTT.